Presented here are 8 T cell receptor beta chains from one specimen sequenced in a study of control samples from healthy donors and cancer patients. Data came from immunoSEQ multiplex PCR; TCRdb stores just in-frame clones and leaves some out. The sample yields about 150,000 clones, more than 85% seen once. Material for sequencing was blood. Source of these receptors: a man aged 50 or older in good health.

The chain employs TRBV11-1 and TRBJ2-1; TRBD2 is a possible D gene (6 bases). Germline V gene sequence: CDR1 SGHAT, CDR2 FQDESV (reference sequence). This CDR3 contains 16 residues. V was pared by 5 bases and J by 6 bases, with 20 bases between. The CDR3 DNA follows: TGTGCCAGCAGCCGCCGGGGTAGCGGAGAGTCCAATGAGCAGTTCTTC. This translates into CASSRRGSGESNEQFF.

The V gene is TRBV14, the J gene TRBJ1-5, with D uncertain. Germline-derived CDR1 and CDR2 are SGHDN and FVKESK. CDR3 length equals 13 residues. V dropped 4 bases and J dropped 3 bases, with 7 bases sitting between them. CDR3 in amino acids: CASSPHHNQPQHF. The CDR3 DNA reads TGTGCCAGCAGCCCCCACCACAATCAGCCCCAGCATTTT.

The V gene is TRBV9, the J gene TRBJ2-7; TRBD1 is a possible D gene (6 bases). V lost 3 bases to trimming and J lost 2 bases, with 12 bases between them. The germline V gene has CDR1 SGDLS and CDR2 YYNGEE. The CDR3 totals 14 residues. The CDR3 region is CASSGGGPPYEQYF. In DNA form, the CDR3 reads TGTGCCAGCAGCGGAGGGGGACCACCCTACGAGCAGTACTTC.

The rearrangement uses TRBV7-9 and TRBJ1-1; D perhaps matches TRBD1 (6 bases). Trimming removed 5 bases from V and 5 bases from J, with 21 bases in between. The CDR3 covers 16 residues. Germline V gene data show CDR1 as SEHNR and CDR2 as FQNEAQ (reference sequence). CDR3 coding DNA: TGTGCCAGCAGCAACTTTATGATAGGGGGATTGACTGAAGCTTTCTTT. This gives the protein CASSNFMIGGLTEAFF.

This clone appeared a single time. This chain connects TRBV10-3 to TRBJ2-2, with 9 bases identical to TRBD2. In germline, CDR1 is ENHRY, CDR2 SYGVKD. The CDR3 contains 17 residues. V lost 2 bases to trimming and J lost 6 bases; unmatched junction nucleotides: 10. The DNA for the CDR3 is TGTGCCATCAGTGAGACAGCTAGCGGGAATGAATCCGGGGAGCTGTTTTTT. This sequence encodes CAISETASGNESGELFF.

This chain links TRBV5-6 with TRBJ1-3; D perhaps matches TRBD1 (6 bases). Germline lookup yields CDR1 SGHDT and CDR2 YYEEEE. The CDR3 sequence is 16 residues long. The V end was cut by 6 bases, the J end by 1 base, with 17 bases between. The CDR3 region has the DNA TGTGCCAGCACAGCGTACAGGGAGGGATCTGGAAACACCATATATTTT. It encodes CASTAYREGSGNTIYF.

The chain is built from TRBV2 and TRBJ2-7; D gene unclear. Germline lookup yields CDR1 SNHLY and CDR2 FYNNEI. Deletions cut 7 bases from V and 3 bases from J, with 13 bases between. This CDR3 region has 13 residues. The CDR3 nucleotides read TGTGCCAGCAAAAGGGCAGCCGTCTACGAGCAGTACTTC. As protein: CASKRAAVYEQYF.

The chain is built from TRBV28 and TRBJ2-3; no clear D. CDR1 and CDR2 (germline): MDHEN, SYDVKM. V was cut by 3 bases and J by 4 bases, with 5 bases left in between. CDR3 length: 12 residues. CDR3 region: CASSFWADTQYF. The CDR3 DNA reads as TGTGCCAGCAGTTTTTGGGCAGATACGCAGTATTTT.